Shown below are 22 T cell receptor beta chains from a single sample sequenced in a study of T cell responses to AZD1222 COVID-19 vaccine. Profiling relied on immunoSEQ multiplex PCR, and the TCRdb table lists in-frame clones only, not all of them. The repertoire has over 95,000 clones, approximately 91% of them found once; the top ten carry 4% to 5.5%. The material sequenced was peripheral blood, taken on day 0 of AZD1222 vaccination. The receptor source for this set is an adult in good health.

The chain couples TRBV19 to TRBJ1-1; D might be TRBD1 (5 bases). The germline V gene encodes CDR1 LNHDA and CDR2 SQIVND (reference sequence). The CDR3 totals 11 residues. The V end lost 2 bases, the J end lost 7 bases, and 5 bases lay between the germline ends. The CDR3 region has the DNA TGTGCCAGTAGTATACAGGGTGAAGCTTTCTTT. Translated: CASSIQGEAFF.

The chain uses TRBV5-8 and TRBJ1-2; 8 bases are a match to TRBD1. The CDR3 has 15 residues. V lost 0 bases to trimming and J lost 2 bases; unmatched junction nucleotides: 3. The germline V gene has CDR1 SGHTS and CDR2 YDEGEE. CDR3 sequence reads: CASSLGAGGNYGYTF. The DNA for the CDR3 is TGTGCCAGCAGCTTGGGGGCAGGGGGCAACTATGGCTACACCTTC.

The chain combines TRBV3-1 (or the pseudogene TRBV3-2) with TRBJ2-7; 10 nucleotides agree with TRBD1. V trimming: 4 bases; J trimming: 4 bases; junction bases outside the gene matches: 7. Germline lookup yields CDR1 LGHDT and CDR2 YNNKEL (reference sequence). This CDR3 is built from 15 residues. The CDR3 DNA is TGTGCCAGCAGCCCGGGACAGGGGAGCTTGTACGAGCAGTACTTC. Its translation: CASSPGQGSLYEQYF.

The V and J genes are TRBV30 and TRBJ2-3, with 9 bases lining up with TRBD1. Germline V gives CDR1 GTSNPN, CDR2 SVGIG (reference sequence). The junction had 4 bases not matched to a gene; V was cut back by 5 bases and J by 1 base. CDR3 length equals 14 residues. CDR3 loop: CAWGTGLGTDTQYF. Here the CDR3 DNA reads TGTGCCTGGGGGACAGGGTTGGGCACAGATACGCAGTATTTT. The complete variable domain, with remaining parts taken from reference TRBV30 and TRBJ2-3, reads SQTIHQWPATLVQPVGSPLSLECTVEGTSNPNLYWYRQAAGRGLQLLFYSVGIGQISSEVPQNLSASRPQDRQFILSSKKLLLSDSGFYLCAWGTGLGTDTQYFGPGTRLTVL.

The chain recombines TRBV6-5 with TRBJ1-6; 7 bases agree with TRBD1. Germline trimming cut 4 bases from V and 8 bases from J; bases unmatched to any gene: 5. CDR1 and CDR2 (germline): MNHEY, SVGAGI. This CDR3 region has 14 residues. The CDR3 loop reads CASSFDRVDSPLHF. Here the CDR3 DNA reads TGTGCCAGCAGTTTCGACAGGGTTGATTCACCCCTCCACTTT.

V usage is TRBV4-3 and J usage is TRBJ1-2; tentatively, D is TRBD1 (6 bases). The CDR3 covers 18 residues. CDR1 and CDR2 from the germline V gene are LGHNA and YSLEER. V was pared by 0 bases and J by 2 bases, with 19 bases between. The CDR3 spells CASSQELGDIGLNYGYTF. DNA for the CDR3: TGCGCCAGCAGCCAAGAGTTGGGGGACATCGGCCTAAACTATGGCTACACCTTC.

J is TRBJ1-5 and V is TRBV24-1; 8 positions match TRBD1. The germline V gene has CDR1 KGHDR and CDR2 SFDVKD. The V segment lost 4 bases and the J segment 3 bases; nucleotides outside the gene matches: 7. This CDR3 is 16 amino acids long. The CDR3 coding sequence is TGTGCCACCAGTGACCGGGGACAGGAACTCAATCAGCCCCAGCATTTT. It is translated as CATSDRGQELNQPQHF.

The V gene is TRBV11-2, the J gene TRBJ2-5; a possible D gene is TRBD1 (5 bases). The V gene lost 1 base and the J gene lost 4 bases, with 16 bases spanning the gap. Germline assignment: CDR1 SGHAT and CDR2 FQNNGV. The CDR3 is made up of 16 amino acids. The CDR3 here is CASSLGARQGGETQYF. Written as DNA, the CDR3 is TGTGCCAGCAGCTTAGGTGCCCGGCAGGGCGGAGAGACCCAGTACTTC.

This clone appeared a single time. This chain links TRBV5-6 with TRBJ2-3, with TRBD2 matching 7 bases. V was clipped by 3 bases and J by 3 bases; unmatched bases: 7. This CDR3 comprises 15 residues. CDR1 and CDR2 from the germline V gene are SGHDT and YYEEEE. The CDR3: CASSSGAGITDTQYF. The CDR3 DNA sequence: TGTGCCAGCAGCTCCGGAGCGGGGATTACAGATACGCAGTATTTT.

The V and J genes are TRBV20-1 and TRBJ2-7; the match to TRBD2 covers 8 bases. The germline V gene encodes CDR1 DFQATT and CDR2 SNEGSKA (reference sequence). The CDR3 has 14 amino acids. After removal of 3 bases from V and 2 bases from J, the junction contained 6 bases not matched to a gene. CDR3 sequence reads: CSASSGTRPYEQYF. The CDR3, as DNA: TGCAGTGCTAGTTCCGGGACTAGACCCTACGAGCAGTACTTC.

V usage is TRBV6-1 and J usage is TRBJ2-7, with D perhaps assigned TRBD1 or TRBD2 (5 bases each). In germline, CDR1 is MNHNS, CDR2 SASEGT. The CDR3 length is 15 residues. The V and J ends lost 3 bases and 2 bases respectively, with 14 bases between them. CDR3: CASSDPGRPTYEQYF. CDR3 coding DNA: TGTGCCAGCAGTGACCCGGGACGGCCGACCTACGAGCAGTACTTC.

There are a few counts of this clone. The gene calls are TRBV6-5 and TRBJ2-3; D is perhaps TRBD1 or TRBD2 (5 bases each). The CDR3 consists of 16 residues. V was clipped by 4 bases and J by 0 bases, with 14 bases between them. Germline CDR1 and CDR2: MNHEY and SVGAGI. The CDR3 spells CASSSHGTLSTDTQYF. The CDR3 DNA sequence: TGTGCCAGCAGTTCGCACGGGACCCTGAGCACAGATACGCAGTATTTT.

Only one count was recorded for this clone. The chain couples TRBV6-5 to TRBJ2-7; no clear D gene. Germline V gives CDR1 MNHEY, CDR2 SVGAGI. The CDR3 is 12 amino acids. Trimming shortened V by 5 bases and J by 1 base, and 6 bases separated the two germline ends. CDR3 nucleotides: TGTGCCAGCAGTACCACGTCCTACGAGCAGTACTTC. It is translated as CASSTTSYEQYF.

The V gene is TRBV7-6, the J gene TRBJ2-3; 7 bases align to TRBD1. CDR1 SGHVS and CDR2 FNYEAQ come from the germline V gene. Losses at the gene ends were 4 bases for V and 6 bases for J; bases not matched to a gene: 1. The CDR3 runs 12 residues. The CDR3: CASSSRGDTQYF. The CDR3 nucleotides read TGTGCCAGCAGCTCCAGGGGGGATACGCAGTATTTT. Using reference TRBV7-6 and TRBJ2-3 for the parts outside the CDR3, the full variable domain is GAGVSQSPRYKVTKRGQDVALRCDPISGHVSLYWYRQALGQGPEFLTYFNYEAQQDKSGLPNDRFSAERPEGSISTLTIQRTEQRDSAMYRCASSSRGDTQYFGPGTRLTVL.

The V call is TRBV9, the J call TRBJ2-6; 8 positions match TRBD1. Germline values: CDR1 SGDLS, CDR2 YYNGEE. The CDR3 loop spans 17 amino acids. V was pared by 3 bases and J by 1 base, with 6 bases of the junction left unmatched. CDR3 nucleotide sequence: TGTGCCAGCAGCGAGGACAGGGCCCCTTCTGGGGCCAACGTCCTGACTTTC. It yields the protein CASSEDRAPSGANVLTF.

The chain uses TRBV6-5 and TRBJ1-2; D ambiguous. CDR1 is MNHEY and CDR2 is SVGAGI in the germline V gene. The CDR3 sequence is 13 residues long. V was cut by 6 bases and J by 4 bases, with 12 bases left in between. The CDR3: CASRPTPSYGYTF. The CDR3 DNA sequence: TGTGCCAGCAGACCCACGCCTAGCTATGGCTACACCTTC.

The CDR3 sequence is CASSIDGNTEAFF. In DNA, the CDR3 is TGTGCCAGTAGTATAGACGGGAACACTGAAGCTTTCTTT. V gene TRBV19 combines with J gene TRBJ1-1; D is uncertain. Germline V gene data show CDR1 as LNHDA and CDR2 as SQIVND (reference sequence). CDR3 size: 13 residues. V dropped 0 bases and J dropped 1 base, with 3 bases sitting between them.

This clone has just one count. The J gene is TRBJ1-4, the V gene TRBV7-2; 9 bases align to TRBD1. Germline CDR1 SGHTA, CDR2 FQGNSA. CDR3 length: 15 residues. Trimming cost V 3 bases and J 8 bases; bases outside gene matches: 7. The CDR3 DNA is TGTGCCAGCAGCTTCACACAGGGGGCTGGGGAAAAACTGTTTTTT. This sequence encodes CASSFTQGAGEKLFF.

The rearrangement joins TRBV18 to TRBJ1-6; no clear D gene. Germline CDR1 and CDR2: KGHSH and LQKENI. The CDR3 sequence is 14 residues long. Trimming pared 2 bases from V and 5 bases from J, leaving 7 bases between. The CDR3 region is CASSPAADNSPLHF. CDR3 DNA sequence: TGTGCCAGCTCACCAGCGGCAGATAATTCACCCCTCCACTTT.

The chain has TRBV9 and TRBJ2-3; D remains unclear. Germline V lookup: CDR1 SGDLS, CDR2 YYNGEE. The V gene lost 3 bases and the J gene lost 3 bases, with 11 bases spanning the gap. CDR3 length equals 14 residues. The DNA of the CDR3 is TGTGCCAGCAGCGGGCCCCAAGGGACAGATACGCAGTATTTT. Protein product: CASSGPQGTDTQYF.

V gene TRBV10-3 combines with J gene TRBJ2-7; TRBD2 matches 7 bases. Germline CDR1 is ENHRY and CDR2 is SYGVKD. Trimming at V came to 8 bases and at J to 3 bases, leaving 7 bases not matched to a gene. The CDR3 length is 13 residues. CDR3 sequence reads: CAIRGGTNYEQYF. CDR3 in DNA: TGTGCCATCCGTGGGGGGACTAACTACGAGCAGTACTTC.

The chain joins TRBV10-2 to TRBJ1-3; D possibly corresponds to TRBD1 (5 bases). The CDR3 is 15 amino acids. Germline V lookup: CDR1 WSHSY, CDR2 SAAADI. Trimming removed 0 bases at V and 4 bases at J, with 10 bases between. This CDR3 reads CASSESGHQGNTIYF. CDR3 DNA sequence: TGCGCCAGCAGTGAGTCAGGACACCAAGGAAACACCATATATTTT.